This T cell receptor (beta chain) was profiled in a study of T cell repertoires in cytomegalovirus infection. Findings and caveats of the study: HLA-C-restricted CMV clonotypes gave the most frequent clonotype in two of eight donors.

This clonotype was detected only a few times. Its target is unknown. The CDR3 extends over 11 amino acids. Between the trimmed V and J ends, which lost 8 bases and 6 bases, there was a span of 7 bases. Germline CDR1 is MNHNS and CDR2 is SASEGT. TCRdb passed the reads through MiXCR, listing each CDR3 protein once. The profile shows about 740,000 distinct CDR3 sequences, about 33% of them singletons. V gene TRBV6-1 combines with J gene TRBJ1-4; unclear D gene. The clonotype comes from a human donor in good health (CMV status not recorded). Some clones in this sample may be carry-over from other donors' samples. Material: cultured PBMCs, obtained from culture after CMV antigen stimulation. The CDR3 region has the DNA TGTGCCAGCGCCTCCGATGAAAAACTGTTTTTT. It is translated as CASASDEKLFF.